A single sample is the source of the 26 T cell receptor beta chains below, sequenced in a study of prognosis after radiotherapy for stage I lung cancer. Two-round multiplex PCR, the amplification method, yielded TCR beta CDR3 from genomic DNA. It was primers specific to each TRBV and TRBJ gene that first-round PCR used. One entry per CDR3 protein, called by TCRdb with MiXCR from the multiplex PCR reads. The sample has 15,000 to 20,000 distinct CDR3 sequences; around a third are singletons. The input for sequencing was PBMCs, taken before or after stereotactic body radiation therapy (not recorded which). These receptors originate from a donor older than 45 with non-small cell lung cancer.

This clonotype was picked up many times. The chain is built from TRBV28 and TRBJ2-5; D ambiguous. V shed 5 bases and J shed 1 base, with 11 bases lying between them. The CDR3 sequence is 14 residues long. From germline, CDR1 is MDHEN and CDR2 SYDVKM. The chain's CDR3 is CASSGIDFQETQYF. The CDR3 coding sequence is TGTGCCAGCAGTGGGATAGATTTCCAAGAGACCCAGTACTTC.

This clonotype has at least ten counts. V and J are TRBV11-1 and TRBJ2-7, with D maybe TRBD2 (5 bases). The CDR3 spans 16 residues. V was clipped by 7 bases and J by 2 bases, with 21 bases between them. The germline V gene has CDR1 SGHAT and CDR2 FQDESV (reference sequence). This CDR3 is CASNKEGWTATYEQYF. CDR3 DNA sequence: TGTGCCAGCAACAAAGAGGGTTGGACTGCCACCTACGAGCAGTACTTC.

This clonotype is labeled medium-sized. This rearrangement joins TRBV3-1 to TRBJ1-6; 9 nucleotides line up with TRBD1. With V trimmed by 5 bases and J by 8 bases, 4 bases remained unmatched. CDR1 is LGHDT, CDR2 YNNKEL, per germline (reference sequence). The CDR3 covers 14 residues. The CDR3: CASSDRGDDSPLHF. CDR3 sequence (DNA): TGTGCCAGCAGCGACAGGGGGGATGATTCACCCCTCCACTTT.

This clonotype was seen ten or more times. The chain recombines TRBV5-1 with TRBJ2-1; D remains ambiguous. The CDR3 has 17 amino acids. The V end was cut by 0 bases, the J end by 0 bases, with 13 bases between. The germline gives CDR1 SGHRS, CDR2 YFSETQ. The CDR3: CASSLGVVRSSYNEQFF. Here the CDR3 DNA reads TGCGCCAGCAGCTTGGGAGTGGTGCGGAGCTCCTACAATGAGCAGTTCTTC.

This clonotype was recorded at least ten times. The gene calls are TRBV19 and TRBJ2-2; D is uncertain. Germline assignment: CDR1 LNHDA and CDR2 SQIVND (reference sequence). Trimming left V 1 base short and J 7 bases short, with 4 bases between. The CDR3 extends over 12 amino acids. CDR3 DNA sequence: TGTGCCAGTAGTATAGGTGACGGGGAGCTGTTTTTT. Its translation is CASSIGDGELFF.

The CDR3 sequence is CASRTHGTGSGDTQYF. The CDR3, as DNA: TGTGCCAGCAGGACCCACGGGACAGGGTCGGGAGATACGCAGTATTTT. V gene TRBV27 combines with J gene TRBJ2-3; 9 positions match TRBD1. V was pared by 6 bases and J by 5 bases, with 12 bases of the junction left unmatched. The germline CDR1 and CDR2 sequences are MNHEY and SMNVEV (reference sequence). The CDR3 has 16 amino acids.

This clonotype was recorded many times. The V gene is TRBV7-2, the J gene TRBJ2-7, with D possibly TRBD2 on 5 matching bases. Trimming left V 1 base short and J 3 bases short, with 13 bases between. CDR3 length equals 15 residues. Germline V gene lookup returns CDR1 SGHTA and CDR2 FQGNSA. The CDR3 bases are TGTGCCAGCAGCTTAGGTGGGAGTCCGATCTACGAGCAGTACTTC. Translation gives CASSLGGSPIYEQYF.

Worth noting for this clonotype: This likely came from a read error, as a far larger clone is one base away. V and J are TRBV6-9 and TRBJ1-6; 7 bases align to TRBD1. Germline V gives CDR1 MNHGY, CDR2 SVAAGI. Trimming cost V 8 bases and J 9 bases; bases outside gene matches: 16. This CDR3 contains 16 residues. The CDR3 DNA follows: TGTGCCAGCCGCAAGACCACAGGGGCCCCTGGTTCACCCCTCCACTTT. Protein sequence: CASRKTTGAPGSPLHF.

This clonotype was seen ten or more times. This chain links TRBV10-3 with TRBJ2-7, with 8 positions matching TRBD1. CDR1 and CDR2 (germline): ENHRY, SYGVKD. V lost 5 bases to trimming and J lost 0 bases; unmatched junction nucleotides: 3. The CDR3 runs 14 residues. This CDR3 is CAISSDRGSYEQYF. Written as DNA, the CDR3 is TGTGCCATCAGTTCCGACAGGGGCTCCTACGAGCAGTACTTC.

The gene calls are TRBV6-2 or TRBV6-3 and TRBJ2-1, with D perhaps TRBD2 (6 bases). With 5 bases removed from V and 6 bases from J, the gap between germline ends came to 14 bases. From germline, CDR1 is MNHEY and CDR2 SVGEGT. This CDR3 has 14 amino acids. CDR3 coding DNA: TGTGCCAGCAGTGGATCGGGAGCCCTCAATGAGCAGTTCTTC. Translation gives CASSGSGALNEQFF.

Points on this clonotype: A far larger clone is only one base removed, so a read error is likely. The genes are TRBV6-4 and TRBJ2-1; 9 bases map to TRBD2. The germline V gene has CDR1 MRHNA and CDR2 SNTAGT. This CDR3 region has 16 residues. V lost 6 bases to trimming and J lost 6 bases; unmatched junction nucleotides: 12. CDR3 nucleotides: TGTGCCAGCAGCTTCCGGCCAGTAGCGGGAGCCAATGAGCAGTTCTTC. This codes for CASSFRPVAGANEQFF.

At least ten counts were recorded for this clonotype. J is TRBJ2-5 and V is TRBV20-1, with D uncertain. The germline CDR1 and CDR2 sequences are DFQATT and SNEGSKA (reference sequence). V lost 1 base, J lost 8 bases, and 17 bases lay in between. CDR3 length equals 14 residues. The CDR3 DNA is TGCAGTGCTAGAGCCGGGCTGTCACATGAAACCCAGTACTTC. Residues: CSARAGLSHETQYF.

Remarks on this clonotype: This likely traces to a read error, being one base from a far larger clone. DNA for the CDR3: TGTGCCACCAGCAGAGATCCGGGTGGGGAGACCCAGTACTTC. Amino acids: CATSRDPGGETQYF. V usage is TRBV15 and J usage is TRBJ2-7; D call uncertain. The J call is uncertain, as TRBJ2-5 better fits the DNA end. This CDR3 comprises 14 residues. CDR1 and CDR2 (germline): LNHNV, YYDKDF (reference sequence).

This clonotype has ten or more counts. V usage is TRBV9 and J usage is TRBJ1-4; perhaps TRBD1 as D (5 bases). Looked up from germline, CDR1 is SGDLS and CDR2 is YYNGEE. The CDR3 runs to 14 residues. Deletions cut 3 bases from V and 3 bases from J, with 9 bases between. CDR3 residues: CASSEGSANEKLFF. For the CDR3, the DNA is TGTGCCAGCAGCGAGGGGTCAGCTAATGAAAAACTGTTTTTT.

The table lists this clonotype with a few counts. The CDR3 region is CASQTAQAFF. Here the CDR3 DNA reads TGTGCCAGCCAGACAGCCCAAGCTTTCTTT. This chain links TRBV7-9 with TRBJ1-1, with D possibly being TRBD1 (5 bases). Trimming left V 8 bases short and J 9 bases short, with 10 bases between. Germline V gives CDR1 SEHNR, CDR2 FQNEAQ (reference sequence). The length of the CDR3 is 10 residues.

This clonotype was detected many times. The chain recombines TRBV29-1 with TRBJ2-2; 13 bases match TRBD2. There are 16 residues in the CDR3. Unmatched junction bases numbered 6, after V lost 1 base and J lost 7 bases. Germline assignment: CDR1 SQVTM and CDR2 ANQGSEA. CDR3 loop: CSVEVTSGRAYGELFF. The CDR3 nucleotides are TGCAGCGTTGAAGTTACTAGCGGGAGGGCCTACGGGGAGCTGTTTTTT.

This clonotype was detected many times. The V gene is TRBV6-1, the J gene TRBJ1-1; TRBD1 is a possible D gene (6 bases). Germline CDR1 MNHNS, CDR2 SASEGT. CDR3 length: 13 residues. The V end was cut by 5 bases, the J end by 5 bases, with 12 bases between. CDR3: CASSPIGGTEAFF. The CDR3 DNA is TGTGCCAGCAGTCCTATAGGGGGGACTGAAGCTTTCTTT.

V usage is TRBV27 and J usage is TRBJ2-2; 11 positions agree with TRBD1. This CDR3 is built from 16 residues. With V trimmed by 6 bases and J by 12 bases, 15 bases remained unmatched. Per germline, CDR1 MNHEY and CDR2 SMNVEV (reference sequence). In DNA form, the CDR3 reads TGTGCCAGCAGACCCACCTGGACAGGGGGCACAGGGAAGCTGTTTTTT. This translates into CASRPTWTGGTGKLFF.

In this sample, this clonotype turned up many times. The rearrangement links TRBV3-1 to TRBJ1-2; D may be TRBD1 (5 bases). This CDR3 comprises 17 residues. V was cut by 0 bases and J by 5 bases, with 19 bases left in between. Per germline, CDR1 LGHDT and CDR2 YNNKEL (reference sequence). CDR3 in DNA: TGTGCCAGCAGCCAAGAATGGGTTATTGGGGGAGGGTATGGCTACACCTTC. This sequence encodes CASSQEWVIGGGYGYTF.

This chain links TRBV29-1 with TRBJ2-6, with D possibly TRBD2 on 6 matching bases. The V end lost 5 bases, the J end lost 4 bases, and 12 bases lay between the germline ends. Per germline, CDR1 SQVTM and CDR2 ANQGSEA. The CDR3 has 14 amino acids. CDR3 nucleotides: TGCAGCGTTCAAGGGGCGGGAGGGGCCAACGTCCTGACTTTC. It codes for CSVQGAGGANVLTF.

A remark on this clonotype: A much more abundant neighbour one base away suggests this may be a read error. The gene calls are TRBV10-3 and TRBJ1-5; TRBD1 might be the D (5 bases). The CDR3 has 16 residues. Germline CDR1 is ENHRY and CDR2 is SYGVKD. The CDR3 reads CPISQVAGLGSQPQHF. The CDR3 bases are TGTCCCATCAGCCAAGTCGCAGGGTTGGGGAGTCAGCCCCAGCATTTT.

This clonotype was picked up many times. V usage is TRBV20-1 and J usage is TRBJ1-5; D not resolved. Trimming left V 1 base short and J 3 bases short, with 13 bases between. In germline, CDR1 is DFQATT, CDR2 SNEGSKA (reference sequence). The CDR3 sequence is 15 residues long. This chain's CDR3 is CSARVGLQVNQPQHF. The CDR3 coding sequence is TGCAGTGCTAGAGTCGGTCTTCAAGTCAATCAGCCCCAGCATTTT.

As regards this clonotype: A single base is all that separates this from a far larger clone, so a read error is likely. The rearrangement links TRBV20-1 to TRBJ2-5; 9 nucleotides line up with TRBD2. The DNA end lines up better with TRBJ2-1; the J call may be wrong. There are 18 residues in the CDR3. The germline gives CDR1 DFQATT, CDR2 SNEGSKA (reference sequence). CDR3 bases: TGCAGTGCTAGAGATTTCGAAAGTAGCGGGAGTCAATACAATGAGCAGTTCTTC. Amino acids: CSARDFESSGSQYNEQFF.

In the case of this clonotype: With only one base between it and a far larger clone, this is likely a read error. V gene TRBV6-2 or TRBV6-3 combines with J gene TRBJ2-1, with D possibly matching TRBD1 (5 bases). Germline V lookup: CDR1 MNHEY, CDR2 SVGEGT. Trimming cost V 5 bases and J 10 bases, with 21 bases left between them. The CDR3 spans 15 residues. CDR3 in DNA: TGTGCCAGCAGTGTTAAGACAGCCGGCTCCTACGAGCAGTTCTTC. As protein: CASSVKTAGSYEQFF.

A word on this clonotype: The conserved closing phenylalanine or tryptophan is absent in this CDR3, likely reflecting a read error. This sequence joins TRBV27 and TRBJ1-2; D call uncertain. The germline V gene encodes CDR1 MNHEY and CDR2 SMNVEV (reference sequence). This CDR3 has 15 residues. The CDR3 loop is CASSLHGGANYGYTS. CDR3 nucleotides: TGTGCCAGCAGTTTACACGGCGGAGCTAACTATGGTTACACCTCC.

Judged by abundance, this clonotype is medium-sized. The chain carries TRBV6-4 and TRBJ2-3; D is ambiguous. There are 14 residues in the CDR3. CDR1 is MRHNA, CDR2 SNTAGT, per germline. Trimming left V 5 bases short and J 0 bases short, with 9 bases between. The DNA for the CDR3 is TGTGCCAGCAGTCCCACTTCTAGCACAGATACGCAGTATTTT. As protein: CASSPTSSTDTQYF.